This T cell receptor beta chain was sequenced during a study of T cell repertoires in cytomegalovirus infection. The CDR3 spans 12 residues. CDR1 and CDR2 (germline): SGHRS, YFSETQ. Trimming took off 7 bases at V and 2 bases at J, with 9 bases between the two ends. TCRdb re-called the reads with MiXCR, one entry per CDR3 protein. There are roughly 760,000 distinct CDR3 sequences in the sample; roughly 36% occur only once, and under 3.5% lies in the top ten. In its sample, this clonotype was seen a few times. The sample comprised PBMCs. The V and J genes are TRBV5-1 and TRBJ1-1; tentatively, D is TRBD1 (6 bases). The TCR sequence derives from a human donor in good health (CMV status not recorded). Some clones in this sample may be carry-over from other donors' samples. The CDR3 DNA follows: TGCGCCAGCCAGGGGATAAACACTGAAGCTTTCTTT. Its protein is CASQGINTEAFF.